The rows below give T cell receptor beta chains drawn from one sample of a study of blood T cell repertoires in COVID-19. Data came from immunoSEQ multiplex PCR; TCRdb stores just in-frame clones and leaves some out. The profile shows around 60,000 clones, about 90% of them singletons. Sequencing used peripheral blood. All receptors derive from a man in his 60s with acute or convalescent COVID-19. Both conserved end residues are part of each CDR3. D genes are given only for firm matches. Some rows have no size entry. The others give once, few or many, or a class for an expanded clone.

TRBD2,NA,16,TRBJ2-7,TRBV11-3,CASSLDDGRASYEQYF,TGTGCCAGCAGCTTAGATGACGGGAGGGCCTCGTACGAGCAGTACTTC
TRBD1,NA,14,TRBJ1-2,TRBV4-1,CASSQGQGVYGYTF,TGCGCCAGCAGCCAAGGTCAGGGGGTCTATGGCTACACCTTC
NA,NA,15,TRBJ2-3,TRBV7-3,CASSFGILGTDTQYF,TGTGCCAGCAGCTTCGGGATTTTGGGCACAGATACGCAGTATTTT
NA,NA,12,TRBJ2-2,TRBV28,CATSEATGELFF,TGTGCCACCTCTGAGGCCACCGGGGAGCTGTTTTTT
TRBD1,NA,14,TRBJ2-7,TRBV10-2,CASRAGQGSYEQYF,TGCGCCAGCAGAGCCGGACAGGGGTCGTACGAGCAGTACTTC
TRBD2,NA,15,TRBJ2-5,TRBV30,CAWSTFGAGEETQYF,TGTGCCTGGAGTACCTTTGGAGCGGGAGAAGAGACCCAGTACTTC
TRBD1,NA,15,TRBJ2-4,TRBV4-1,CASSQMDRDENIQYF,TGCGCCAGCAGCCAGATGGACAGGGACGAAAACATTCAGTACTTC
TRBD2,NA,20,TRBJ2-1,TRBV5-1,CASSWGTGGTSGRPADEQFF,TGCGCCAGCAGCTGGGGGACAGGAGGGACTAGCGGGAGACCTGCAGATGAGCAGTTCTTC
TRBD1,NA,14,TRBJ2-7,TRBV29-1,CSVALTGVAYEQYF,TGCAGCGTCGCCCTGACAGGGGTGGCCTACGAGCAGTACTTC
NA,once,14,TRBJ1-5,TRBV6-5,CASINGDWGQPQHF,TGTGCCAGCATCAACGGGGATTGGGGTCAGCCCCAGCATTTT
TRBD1,NA,15,TRBJ1-2,TRBV30,CAWSRPGQGRHGYTF,TGTGCCTGGAGTCGCCCGGGACAGGGTAGACATGGCTACACCTTC
NA,NA,12,TRBJ2-7,TRBV18,CASSPTGYEQYF,TGTGCCAGCTCACCAACAGGGTACGAGCAGTACTTC
NA,NA,15,TRBJ2-3,TRBV6-5,CASTQRRVETDTQYF,TGTGCCAGCACCCAACGGAGGGTTGAGACAGATACGCAGTATTTT
TRBD2,NA,15,TRBJ2-1,TRBV7-2,CASSLTIAGVGEQFF,TGTGCCAGCAGCTTAACAATAGCGGGAGTGGGTGAGCAGTTCTTC
TRBD1,NA,16,TRBJ1-5,TRBV4-1,CASSQAPGGGNQPQHF,TGCGCCAGCAGCCAAGCCCCAGGGGGCGGCAATCAGCCCCAGCATTTT
TRBD1,NA,14,TRBJ1-2,TRBV30,CAWRIDRGNYGYTF,TGTGCCTGGAGGATCGACAGGGGTAACTATGGCTACACCTTC
NA,NA,15,TRBJ2-3,TRBV18,CASSPLRESTDTQYF,TGTGCCAGCTCACCACTTCGGGAGAGCACAGATACGCAGTATTTT
NA,NA,13,TRBJ1-2,TRBV7-2,CASSFRTVAGYTF,TGTGCCAGCAGCTTTAGGACAGTCGCTGGCTACACCTTC
TRBD2,NA,17,TRBJ2-1,TRBV24-1,CATATASGRATTGEQFF,TGTGCCACCGCTACGGCTAGCGGGAGGGCGACGACTGGGGAGCAGTTCTTC
NA,once,17,TRBJ1-2,TRBV4-3,CASSQRPVSGPKHGYTF,TGCGCCAGCAGCCAAAGGCCAGTAAGTGGGCCTAAGCATGGCTACACCTTC
TRBD2,NA,15,TRBJ2-5,TRBV5-5,CASSQGTSGQETQYF,TGTGCCAGCAGCCAAGGGACTAGCGGACAAGAGACCCAGTACTTC
TRBD2,NA,18,TRBJ2-2,TRBV11-3,CASSLGPLAGGGTGELFF,TGTGCCAGCAGCTTAGGGCCCCTAGCGGGAGGGGGCACCGGGGAGCTGTTTTTT
TRBD1,NA,15,TRBJ1-2,TRBV3-1/TRBV3-2,CASSPGPDRGHGYTF,TGTGCCAGCAGCCCGGGACCGGACAGGGGTCACGGCTACACCTTC
NA,NA,18,TRBJ1-6,TRBV21-1,CASSKARGAKEGNSPLHF,TGTGCCAGCAGCAAAGCGCGGGGCGCTAAGGAGGGTAATTCACCCCTCCACTTT
NA,once,15,TRBJ1-2,TRBV5-1,CASSLASGDRYGYTF,TGCGCCAGCAGCTTGGCCTCAGGTGATCGATATGGCTACACCTTC
NA,NA,15,TRBJ2-2,TRBV7-2,CASSALGLAAGELFF,TGTGCCAGCAGCGCACTGGGTCTAGCTGCCGGGGAGCTGTTTTTT
NA,NA,15,TRBJ2-5,TRBV28,CASSPPEGGVETQYF,TGTGCCAGCAGTCCACCGGAAGGGGGGGTGGAGACCCAGTACTTC
TRBD1,NA,15,TRBJ2-7,TRBV3-1/TRBV3-2,CASSSRQGVIYEQYF,TGTGCCAGCAGCTCCCGACAGGGGGTGATCTACGAGCAGTACTTC
NA,once,13,TRBJ1-4,TRBV7-8,CASSRDRNEKLFF,TGTGCCAGCAGCCGCGACAGAAATGAAAAACTGTTTTTT
TRBD2,NA,13,TRBJ2-5,TRBV5-1,CASSFGLAETQYF,TGCGCCAGCAGCTTCGGACTAGCAGAGACCCAGTACTTC
NA,NA,15,TRBJ2-1,TRBV7-6,CASSLRGSSYNEQFF,TGTGCCAGCAGCTTAAGGGGTAGCTCCTACAATGAGCAGTTCTTC
NA,NA,13,TRBJ1-1,TRBV7-2,CASSPRVWTEAFF,TGTGCCAGCAGCCCCAGGGTTTGGACTGAAGCTTTCTTT
TRBD1,few,19,TRBJ1-1,TRBV3-1/TRBV3-2,CASSQGRQGARVGNTEAFF,TGTGCCAGCAGCCAAGGACGACAGGGGGCAAGAGTGGGGAACACTGAAGCTTTCTTT
TRBD1,NA,14,TRBJ1-5,TRBV30,CAWSVNQGAQPQHF,TGTGCCTGGAGTGTAAACCAGGGGGCTCAGCCCCAGCATTTT
TRBD1,NA,13,TRBJ2-7,TRBV7-9,CASSPQGAREQYF,TGTGCCAGCAGCCCCCAGGGGGCTCGCGAGCAGTACTTC
NA,NA,11,TRBJ2-7,TRBV2,CASRVVGEQYF,TGTGCCAGCAGAGTGGTCGGCGAGCAGTACTTC
NA,NA,13,TRBJ1-4,TRBV29-1,CSVDGQGDEKLFF,TGCAGCGTTGATGGTCAGGGTGATGAAAAACTGTTTTTT
TRBD1,once,16,TRBJ1-4,TRBV5-4,CASSRDSYEANEKLFF,TGTGCCAGCAGCAGGGACAGCTACGAAGCTAATGAAAAACTGTTTTTT
TRBD2,NA,17,TRBJ2-1,TRBV29-1,CSVERAGGPFLYNEQFF,TGCAGCGTTGAACGAGCGGGAGGGCCATTCCTTTACAATGAGCAGTTCTTC
NA,NA,12,TRBJ2-4,TRBV29-1,CSVGLFENIQYF,TGCAGCGTTGGACTATTTGAGAACATTCAGTACTTC
NA,NA,13,TRBJ1-4,TRBV6-6,CASSSPTNEKLFF,TGTGCCAGCAGCTCTCCAACTAATGAAAAACTGTTTTTT
NA,once,15,TRBJ2-7,TRBV15,CATSRENSGIYEQYF,TGTGCCACCAGCAGAGAAAATTCAGGGATCTACGAGCAGTACTTC
NA,NA,13,TRBJ1-1,TRBV6-5,CASSLTPNTEAFF,TGTGCCAGCAGCCTTACACCGAACACTGAAGCTTTCTTT
TRBD1,NA,15,TRBJ1-1,TRBV19,CASSQDRFTNTEAFF,TGTGCCAGTAGTCAGGACAGGTTCACGAACACTGAAGCTTTCTTT
NA,NA,16,TRBJ2-1,TRBV4-1,CASSQGSGEAYNEQFF,TGCGCCAGCAGCCAAGGATCGGGAGAAGCCTACAATGAGCAGTTCTTC
NA,NA,20,TRBJ1-5,TRBV21-1,CASSNPLAHDKKYSNQPQHF,TGTGCCAGCAGCAACCCTTTGGCACATGACAAAAAATATAGCAATCAGCCCCAGCATTTT
TRBD1,medium-sized,16,TRBJ1-4,TRBV7-6,CASSLGGQGPNEKLFF,TGTGCCAGCAGCTTAGGGGGACAGGGACCTAATGAAAAACTGTTTTTT
TRBD1,once,15,TRBJ1-2,TRBV10-3,CAITPNPDRGDGYTF,TGTGCCATCACCCCCAATCCGGACAGGGGGGACGGCTACACCTTC
TRBD1,once,14,TRBJ1-2,TRBV5-4,CASRRGQANYGYTF,TGTGCCAGCAGAAGGGGACAGGCAAACTATGGCTACACCTTC
NA,NA,16,TRBJ1-5,TRBV28,CASIGRGFYSNQPQHF,TGTGCCAGCATAGGCAGGGGCTTCTATAGCAATCAGCCCCAGCATTTT
TRBD1,NA,16,TRBJ1-1,TRBV28,CASSLLVWDSSTEAFF,TGTGCCAGCAGTTTATTGGTTTGGGACAGCAGCACTGAAGCTTTCTTT
TRBD1,NA,13,TRBJ1-2,TRBV28,CASSSQGAYGYTF,TGTGCCAGCAGTAGTCAGGGGGCGTATGGCTACACCTTC
TRBD2,NA,21,TRBJ2-5,TRBV9,CASSVANGVDARDYLQETQYF,TGTGCCAGCAGCGTAGCTAACGGGGTCGATGCTAGGGACTATCTACAAGAGACCCAGTACTTC
TRBD1,NA,14,TRBJ2-5,TRBV7-8,CASSSGTGGETQYF,TGTGCCAGCAGCTCCGGGACAGGGGGGGAGACCCAGTACTTC
NA,NA,13,TRBJ1-5,TRBV19,CASSPQGDQPQHF,TGTGCCAGTAGTCCCCAGGGCGACCAGCCCCAGCATTTT
NA,few,16,TRBJ2-7,TRBV4-3,CASSQDMAGLSYEQYF,TGCGCCAGCAGCCAAGATATGGCGGGACTGTCCTACGAGCAGTACTTC
NA,NA,12,TRBJ1-4,TRBV29-1,CSVGATNEKLFF,TGCAGCGTTGGGGCCACTAATGAAAAACTGTTTTTT